A selection of T cell receptor beta chains follows, all from one sample in a study of cytomegalovirus exposure and HLA in healthy donors. Method: immunoSEQ multiplex PCR; TCRdb's copy keeps in-frame clones and lacks some. The profile shows more than 85,000 clones, more than 70% of them singletons. Sequencing was performed on PBMCs. The receptors here all came from a woman aged 18-29 years in good health and CMV-seronegative. The CDR3 runs from the conserved cysteine through the conserved F or W. A D gene is named only where the DNA matches it firmly. Where a row states a size, it is once, few, many or the class of an expanded clone; other rows omit it.

clone_size	d_call	v_call	j_call	cdr3_aa	cdr3_nt
once	-	TRBV28	TRBJ1-1	CASTSQGGTEAFF	TGTGCCAGCACTTCACAGGGAGGGACTGAAGCTTTCTTT
-	-	TRBV10-3	TRBJ2-1	CAISGELPGQRDEQFF	TGTGCCATCAGTGGGGAATTACCGGGACAGCGGGATGAGCAGTTCTTC
once	TRBD1	TRBV9	TRBJ1-6	CASSVGTGYSPLHF	TGTGCCAGCAGCGTGGGGACAGGGTATTCACCCCTCCACTTT
-	-	TRBV29-1	TRBJ1-2	CSVEKGSSGGYTF	TGCAGCGTGGAGAAGGGTTCCTCGGGGGGCTACACCTTC
-	TRBD1	TRBV7-9	TRBJ1-2	CASSDLSGQGGYGYTF	TGTGCCAGCAGCGACTTATCCGGACAGGGTGGCTATGGCTACACCTTC
once	TRBD1	TRBV4-1	TRBJ1-2	CASSQLGTEPFYGYTF	TGCGCCAGCAGCCAACTTGGGACAGAGCCCTTCTATGGCTACACCTTC
-	TRBD2	TRBV7-2	TRBJ2-3	CASRKSSGRAPQYF	TGTGCCAGCAGGAAATCTAGCGGGAGGGCTCCACAGTATTTT
once	-	TRBV15	TRBJ2-5	CATSRDDRYQETQYF	TGTGCCACCAGCAGAGACGACAGATACCAAGAGACCCAGTACTTC
-	TRBD1	TRBV15	TRBJ2-7	CATSSRGGTGISYEQYF	TGTGCCACCAGCAGCAGGGGGGGGACAGGGATCTCCTACGAGCAGTACTTC
-	-	TRBV7-2	TRBJ1-2	CASSPTGFYYGYTF	TGTGCCAGCAGCCCTACAGGGTTCTACTATGGCTACACCTTC
once	TRBD1	TRBV7-9	TRBJ1-1	CASTPAGTGITEAFF	TGTGCCAGCACCCCCGCCGGGACAGGGATCACTGAAGCTTTCTTT
-	TRBD1	TRBV7-8	TRBJ1-2	CASSLAALTGSRGYTF	TGTGCCAGCAGCTTAGCCGCCCTGACAGGGTCTCGCGGCTACACCTTC
few	TRBD2	TRBV6-5	TRBJ2-2	CASRTSGRATGELFF	TGTGCCAGCAGGACTAGCGGGAGGGCCACCGGGGAGCTGTTTTTT
-	TRBD2	TRBV5-1	TRBJ2-1	CASSLLAGGSYNEQFF	TGCGCCAGCAGCTTGCTAGCGGGGGGCTCCTACAATGAGCAGTTCTTC
-	TRBD2	TRBV4-1	TRBJ2-5	CASRQNPSGETQYF	TGCGCCAGCAGACAAAACCCTAGCGGGGAGACCCAGTACTTC